This TCR beta chain was recorded in a study of cytomegalovirus exposure and HLA in healthy donors. Across the study: Earlier sequencing of about 179 million T cells yielded roughly 100 million unique TCR beta sequences.

PCR involved 60 Vbeta and 13 Jbeta primers. Method: immunoSEQ multiplex PCR; TCRdb's copy keeps in-frame clones and lacks some. This sample has roughly 150,000 clones, with roughly 68% found just once. This clone is a singleton in its sample. This CDR3 has 15 residues. Germline assignment: CDR1 LNHDA and CDR2 SQIVND (reference sequence). Deletions cut 3 bases from V and 8 bases from J, with 19 bases between. The chain recombines TRBV19 with TRBJ1-1; D is possibly TRBD1 (5 bases). This receptor was obtained from a man aged 55 to 70 in good health and CMV-seronegative. The source material was PBMCs. The CDR3 loop is CASSIHRGTTVEAFF. CDR3 coding DNA: TGTGCCAGTAGTATCCACCGCGGAACGACAGTAGAAGCTTTCTTT.